What follows are 30 T cell receptor beta chains derived from one specimen sequenced in a study of blood T cell repertoires in COVID-19. Measured with immunoSEQ multiplex PCR; TCRdb has only the in-frame clones, and not every one. The data show more than 110,000 clones, about 89% seen once. Sequencing was performed on peripheral blood. The receptors here all came from a man aged 60-69 years with active or convalescent COVID-19.

The rearrangement links TRBV27 to TRBJ2-3, with 7 positions matching TRBD1. Losses at the gene ends were 4 bases for V and 3 bases for J; bases not matched to a gene: 10. Germline assignment: CDR1 MNHEY and CDR2 SMNVEV (reference sequence). The CDR3 is 16 residues long. CDR3 loop: CASSSLTGSFTDTQYF. DNA of the CDR3: TGTGCCAGCAGTTCTTTGACAGGGAGTTTTACAGATACGCAGTATTTT.

For the CDR3, the DNA is TGTGCCAGCAGTACCCCGGGACAGGCCAAAAAACTGTTTTTT. It encodes CASSTPGQAKKLFF. The gene calls are TRBV28 and TRBJ1-4; 8 nucleotides match TRBD1. The CDR3 totals 14 residues. The junction had 8 bases not matched to a gene; V was cut back by 5 bases and J by 9 bases. The germline V gene has CDR1 MDHEN and CDR2 SYDVKM. The full variable domain, in which reference TRBV28 and TRBJ1-4 provide the parts outside the CDR3, is DVKVTQSSRYLVKRTGEKVFLECVQDMDHENMFWYRQDPGLGLRLIYFSYDVKMKEKGDIPEGYSVSREKKERFSLILESASTNQTSMYLCASSTPGQAKKLFFGSGTQLSVL.

The chain has TRBV30 and TRBJ2-3, with D possibly being TRBD2 (6 bases). V shed 4 bases and J shed 2 bases, with 13 bases lying between them. Per the germline V gene, CDR1 is GTSNPN and CDR2 is SVGIG (reference sequence). The CDR3 has 14 amino acids. As DNA, the CDR3 is TGTGCCTGGACCGGGACTTCCTTCACAGATACGCAGTATTTT. Protein product: CAWTGTSFTDTQYF.

The chain is built from TRBV20-1 and TRBJ2-7, with 14 bases aligning to TRBD2. Germline assignment: CDR1 DFQATT and CDR2 SNEGSKA (reference sequence). The length of the CDR3 is 15 residues. Trimming removed 3 bases from V and 4 bases from J; junction bases left unmatched: 5. CDR3 DNA sequence: TGCAGTGCTAGTTCGACTAGCGGGAGGGAATACGAGCAGTACTTC. This translates into CSASSTSGREYEQYF.

The chain employs TRBV7-9 and TRBJ1-2; D is ambiguous. There are 13 residues in the CDR3. The germline V gene has CDR1 SEHNR and CDR2 FQNEAQ (reference sequence). Trimming stripped 2 bases from V and 4 bases from J, with 8 bases between. This chain's CDR3 is CASSLSGSYGYTF. The CDR3 DNA follows: TGTGCCAGCAGCTTATCGGGGAGCTATGGCTACACCTTC.

The rearrangement links TRBV28 to TRBJ1-6; D call uncertain. This CDR3 comprises 16 residues. The V gene's germline CDR1 is MDHEN and CDR2 SYDVKM. The V gene lost 0 bases and the J gene lost 3 bases, with 9 bases spanning the gap. This CDR3 reads CASSLWEEGYNSPLHF. The CDR3 coding sequence is TGTGCCAGCAGTTTATGGGAGGAGGGCTATAATTCACCCCTCCACTTT.

This clone has only a few counts. This rearrangement joins TRBV20-1 to TRBJ2-1, with 9 positions matching TRBD2. This CDR3 has 15 amino acids. Unmatched junction bases numbered 5, after V lost 3 bases and J lost 2 bases. Germline V lookup: CDR1 DFQATT, CDR2 SNEGSKA (reference sequence). The CDR3 DNA is TGCAGTGCTAGTACTGTAGCGGGAGCCTACAATGAGCAGTTCTTC. Its translation is CSASTVAGAYNEQFF.

The chain carries TRBV2 and TRBJ1-5; TRBD1 matches at 9 bases. V trimming: 4 bases; J trimming: 3 bases; junction bases outside the gene matches: 1. The V gene's germline CDR1 is SNHLY and CDR2 FYNNEI. The CDR3 sequence is 14 residues long. The CDR3 sequence: CASSVQGANQPQHF. CDR3 nucleotides: TGTGCCAGCAGTGTACAGGGGGCCAATCAGCCCCAGCATTTT.

This clone appeared a single time. The chain has TRBV28 and TRBJ1-1; 12 bases are a match to TRBD1. Germline V gene data show CDR1 as MDHEN and CDR2 as SYDVKM. J was trimmed by 4 bases and V by 8 bases; bases with no gene match: 5. The CDR3 spans 14 residues. CDR3 DNA sequence: TGTGCCAGCCGGGACAGGGGGCGGGTCACTGAAGCTTTCTTT. Translation: CASRDRGRVTEAFF.

The chain couples TRBV14 to TRBJ2-3; the match to TRBD2 covers 10 bases. Germline CDR1 is SGHDN and CDR2 is FVKESK. V lost 1 base to trimming and J lost 5 bases; unmatched junction nucleotides: 3. The CDR3 is 15 amino acids. CDR3 amino acids: CASSQGLAGIDTQYF. The CDR3 bases are TGTGCCAGCAGCCAAGGACTAGCGGGTATAGATACGCAGTATTTT.

This clone was seen only once. The rearrangement joins TRBV12-3 or TRBV12-4 to TRBJ2-1; tentative D call: TRBD1 (5 bases). This CDR3 region has 12 residues. V lost 6 bases and J lost 8, with 11 bases in between. The CDR3 loop is CASRDQGHEQFF. The CDR3 region has the DNA TGTGCCAGCAGGGACCAGGGCCATGAGCAGTTCTTC.

V gene TRBV3-1 (or the pseudogene TRBV3-2) combines with J gene TRBJ2-2; TRBD1 aligns across 8 bases. Per germline, CDR1 LGHDT and CDR2 YNNKEL (reference sequence). The CDR3 is made up of 14 amino acids. The trim removed 7 bases at V and 6 bases at J, leaving 7 bases unmatched. The CDR3 DNA reads TGTGCCAGCATCTCAGGGGGCGCCCCCGGGGAGCTGTTTTTT. Translated, it gives CASISGGAPGELFF.

The chain joins TRBV4-2 to TRBJ2-1; 7 positions match TRBD2. This CDR3 has 18 residues. Germline CDR1 LGHNA, CDR2 YNFKEQ. J gave up 1 base and V 0 bases, and 9 bases lay outside the gene matches. The DNA for the CDR3 is TGTGCCAGCAGCCAAGATTCGGGGGGAGGGAGGTCCTACAATGAGCAGTTCTTC. Protein: CASSQDSGGGRSYNEQFF.

This chain uses TRBV13 with TRBJ2-7, with 11 bases lining up with TRBD1. This CDR3 comprises 13 residues. The V and J ends lost 5 bases and 7 bases, in that order; junction bases with no gene match: 4. CDR1 and CDR2 from the germline V gene are PRHDT and FYEKMQ (reference sequence). The CDR3 region is CASSRDRGREQYF. Written as DNA, the CDR3 is TGTGCCAGCAGCCGGGACAGGGGGAGAGAGCAGTACTTC.

V gene TRBV3-1 (or the pseudogene TRBV3-2) combines with J gene TRBJ2-7, with 13 bases aligning to TRBD2. The germline CDR1 and CDR2 sequences are LGHDT and YNNKEL (reference sequence). With 0 bases clipped from V and 3 bases from J, the junction kept 11 bases outside the gene matches. The CDR3 has 19 residues. For the CDR3, the DNA is TGTGCCAGCAGCCAAGATACTAATGGGACTAGCGGGACCTACTACGAGCAGTACTTC. Its protein is CASSQDTNGTSGTYYEQYF.

The genes are TRBV5-4 and TRBJ2-2; 8 bases fit TRBD2. Germline CDR1 and CDR2: SGHNT and YYREEE (reference sequence). Trimming took 0 bases from V and 4 from J; bases not matched to a gene: 11. This CDR3 has 18 residues. The CDR3 spells CASSLGGAGRASTGELFF. The CDR3 DNA is TGTGCCAGCAGCTTGGGAGGGGCCGGGAGGGCCTCCACCGGGGAGCTGTTTTTT.

This rearrangement joins TRBV7-2 to TRBJ1-2; 7 nucleotides line up with TRBD1. J was trimmed by 7 bases and V by 4 bases; bases with no gene match: 9. Looked up from germline, CDR1 is SGHTA and CDR2 is FQGNSA. This CDR3 spans 14 amino acids. CDR3 protein: CASSWSPGQPGYTF. The CDR3 bases are TGTGCCAGCAGCTGGAGTCCGGGACAGCCTGGCTACACCTTC.

This chain joins TRBV9 and TRBJ2-7; 10 bases are a match to TRBD1. The V gene end was trimmed by 0 bases and the J gene end by 3 bases; junction bases not matched to a gene: 3. CDR1 and CDR2 from the germline V gene are SGDLS and YYNGEE. The CDR3 sequence is 15 residues long. The CDR3 loop reads CASSVEDRGRYEQYF. CDR3 nucleotide sequence: TGTGCCAGCAGCGTAGAAGACAGGGGGCGCTACGAGCAGTACTTC.

This clone was found a few times. As DNA, the CDR3 is TGTGCCAGCAGCTTAGACCCCGGGACAGGGGTCACCGGGGAGCTGTTTTTT. Protein sequence: CASSLDPGTGVTGELFF. V is TRBV7-6 and J is TRBJ2-2; 10 positions match TRBD1. V dropped 1 base and J dropped 4; count of bases not matched to a gene: 6. Per the germline V gene, CDR1 is SGHVS and CDR2 is FNYEAQ. CDR3 size: 17 residues.

The genes are TRBV30 and TRBJ2-3; D gene ambiguous. The CDR3 covers 14 residues. Germline-derived CDR1 and CDR2 are GTSNPN and SVGIG (reference sequence). Trimming took off 2 bases at V and 0 bases at J, with 9 bases between the two ends. The CDR3 nucleotides read TGTGCCTGGAGTTTTTCGGTTAGCACAGATACGCAGTATTTT. Its protein product is CAWSFSVSTDTQYF. The full variable domain, rest sourced from reference TRBV30 and TRBJ2-3, is SQTIHQWPATLVQPVGSPLSLECTVEGTSNPNLYWYRQAAGRGLQLLFYSVGIGQISSEVPQNLSASRPQDRQFILSSKKLLLSDSGFYLCAWSFSVSTDTQYFGPGTRLTVL.

This clone came up a few times. The chain combines TRBV18 with TRBJ1-5; D call uncertain. This CDR3 is 14 amino acids long. V was shortened by 3 bases and J by 3 bases, with 9 bases between the two germline ends. Germline values: CDR1 KGHSH, CDR2 LQKENI. The CDR3 DNA reads as TGTGCCAGCTCACCCCTGGGCCCCAATCAGCCCCAGCATTTT. Amino acid sequence: CASSPLGPNQPQHF.

The chain uses TRBV2 and TRBJ2-1; D possibly corresponds to TRBD2 (5 bases). V was cut by 4 bases and J by 6 bases, with 7 bases left in between. There are 12 residues in the CDR3. The germline CDR1 and CDR2 sequences are SNHLY and FYNNEI. CDR3 amino acids: CASSGTFNEQFF. CDR3 coding DNA: TGTGCCAGCAGTGGGACTTTCAATGAGCAGTTCTTC.

The chain employs TRBV6-5 and TRBJ2-7; the D gene is possibly TRBD2 (7 bases). The germline V gene encodes CDR1 MNHEY and CDR2 SVGAGI. Trimming stripped 6 bases from V and 4 bases from J, with 19 bases between. The CDR3 runs 15 residues. The CDR3 region has the DNA TGTGCCAGCAGCGCCCGACGGGGGGCCGAGTACGAGCAGTACTTC. Amino acid sequence: CASSARRGAEYEQYF.

The rearrangement uses TRBV10-3 and TRBJ2-5; 10 bases align to TRBD2. This CDR3 has 18 amino acids. The germline V gene has CDR1 ENHRY and CDR2 SYGVKD. Germline trimming cut 4 bases from V and 1 base from J; bases unmatched to any gene: 12. CDR3 nucleotide sequence: TGTGCCATCAGTGCGCCGTCTAGCGGGAGTGGGTTCCAAGAGACCCAGTACTTC. The encoded protein is CAISAPSSGSGFQETQYF.

This clone was picked up one time. The J gene is TRBJ2-1, the V gene TRBV4-2; 8 bases fit TRBD1. This CDR3 has 16 residues. Germline CDR1 LGHNA, CDR2 YNFKEQ. V was pared by 1 base and J by 4 bases, with 6 bases of the junction left unmatched. The CDR3, as DNA: TGTGCCAGCAGCCAAGGACTGGACAGGGAATACAATGAGCAGTTCTTC. This translates into CASSQGLDREYNEQFF.

The rearrangement links TRBV6-5 to TRBJ1-4; TRBD1 matches at 7 bases. This CDR3 comprises 16 residues. The J segment lost 3 bases and the V segment lost 2 bases, leaving 6 bases of the junction unmatched. CDR1 is MNHEY and CDR2 is SVGAGI in the germline V gene. CDR3 in DNA: TGTGCCAGCAGTTACCAGGGGGTTATGTCTAATGAAAAACTGTTTTTT. It codes for CASSYQGVMSNEKLFF.

V and J are TRBV7-2 and TRBJ2-1, with 7 bases that match TRBD2. Germline lookup yields CDR1 SGHTA and CDR2 FQGNSA. Trimming cost V 4 bases and J 7 bases; bases outside gene matches: 7. CDR3 length: 14 amino acids. This CDR3 reads CASSSWGRGNEQFF. The CDR3 nucleotides read TGTGCCAGCAGCTCCTGGGGGAGGGGAAATGAGCAGTTCTTC.

This clone has a single count. This chain connects TRBV28 to TRBJ1-3; a weak D match, TRBD1 (6 bases). Per germline, CDR1 MDHEN and CDR2 SYDVKM. There are 13 residues in the CDR3. Trimming removed 7 bases from V and 1 base from J, with 8 bases in between. The CDR3 region is CASTTGSGNTIYF. The CDR3 DNA follows: TGTGCCAGCACCACAGGGTCTGGAAACACCATATATTTT.

The sample holds one count of this clone. The chain combines TRBV11-2 with TRBJ2-1; TRBD2 aligns across 10 bases. The junction had 6 bases not matched to a gene; V was cut back by 4 bases and J by 3 bases. Germline V CDR1 and CDR2: SGHAT, FQNNGV. The CDR3 loop spans 16 amino acids. In DNA form, the CDR3 reads TGTGCCAGCAGCTCCCTAGCGGGAGTTGTCTACAATGAGCAGTTCTTC. It translates to CASSSLAGVVYNEQFF.

The chain uses TRBV28 and TRBJ2-7; D possibly corresponds to TRBD2 (5 bases). This CDR3 is built from 14 residues. V lost 5 bases, J lost 4 bases, and 15 bases lay in between. CDR1 MDHEN and CDR2 SYDVKM come from the germline V gene. CDR3 sequence (DNA): TGTGCCAGCAGTCTACGGGGTGGCGGATACGAGCAGTACTTC. This gives the protein CASSLRGGGYEQYF.